The clone carrying this TCR beta chain appeared once. What it binds is not known. TCRdb's table, derived via immunoSEQ multiplex PCR, lists solely in-frame clones and lacks some. The sample records roughly 81,000 clones, around 90% being singletons. The sample is drawn from a study of T cell responses to AZD1222 COVID-19 vaccine. Study overall: Second-dose intervals of approximately 4 or approximately 12 weeks were pooled.

Broader study findings: Spike as a whole was targeted by vaccine-associated CD4 TCRs, dominant at 160-218 and 743-854. Clonal diversity was possibly underestimated, and the donors were mostly white British, with more females. Following two doses of AZD1222, Spike-specific TCR breadth and depth rose.

This clonotype originated in an adult in good health. Sequenced here: peripheral blood, sampled on day 0 of AZD1222 vaccination.

CDR3 nucleotides: TGTGCCAGCAGCTTAACGGTTAAAAGCACAGATACGCAGTATTTT. Translation gives CASSLTVKSTDTQYF. This chain joins TRBV7-3 and TRBJ2-3; no reliable D call. This CDR3 is 15 amino acids long. The V end lost 0 bases, the J end lost 0 bases, and 7 bases lay between the germline ends. Germline CDR1 reads SGHTA; CDR2 reads FQGTGA.